These T cell receptor beta chains were read from a single sample in a study of blood T cells in healthy people across ages. TCRdb itself ran the 5' RACE reads through MiXCR, one entry per CDR3 protein. The data hold about 720,000 distinct CDR3 sequences, with 20% to 30% observed a single time. These sequences were also reported in another study, on T cells of mothers and their children.

Sequencing was carried out using blood. The receptors shown here come from a boy younger than 18 in good health. Each CDR3 is given with its conserved first and last residue. The order of the fields is V gene, clone size, D gene, J gene, CDR3 DNA, CDR3 protein. The D gene is left open where the match is weak. Expanded clones are given a class, and other clones once, few, many or no size at all.

v_gene: TRBV12-3/TRBV12-4
abundance: few
d_gene: TRBD1
j_gene: TRBJ1-1
CDR3nt: TGTGCCAGCAGCCACCGGGACAGGGGGCGAGCTGAAGCTTTCTTT
CDR3aa: CASSHRDRGRAEAFF

v_gene: TRBV12-3/TRBV12-4
abundance: NA
d_gene: NA
j_gene: TRBJ2-7
CDR3nt: TGTGCCAGCAGTTTCGGTTCTGGGGGGAGAAACGAGCAGTACTTC
CDR3aa: CASSFGSGGRNEQYF

v_gene: TRBV29-1
abundance: NA
d_gene: NA
j_gene: TRBJ1-1
CDR3nt: TGCAGCGTTGAGAAGATATGGAATGAGGGTATGAACACTGAAGCTTTCTTT
CDR3aa: CSVEKIWNEGMNTEAFF

v_gene: TRBV19
abundance: few
d_gene: NA
j_gene: TRBJ2-1
CDR3nt: TGTGCCAGTACCCACGGACGGATAAACAATGAGCAGTTCTTC
CDR3aa: CASTHGRINNEQFF

v_gene: TRBV20-1
abundance: NA
d_gene: NA
j_gene: TRBJ2-3
CDR3nt: TGCAGTGCTTACCAGGGGACGCTCGATCTTAATACGCAGTATTTT
CDR3aa: CSAYQGTLDLNTQYF

v_gene: TRBV20-1
abundance: NA
d_gene: NA
j_gene: TRBJ1-1
CDR3nt: TGCAGGGCCGAACCTGGGGGAGGCACTGAAGCTTTCTTT
CDR3aa: CRAEPGGGTEAFF

v_gene: TRBV29-1
abundance: many
d_gene: TRBD2
j_gene: TRBJ2-1
CDR3nt: TGCAGCGTTGAAGGGGGACTAGCGGGTGAGCAGTTCTTC
CDR3aa: CSVEGGLAGEQFF

v_gene: TRBV12-3/TRBV12-4
abundance: few
d_gene: TRBD1
j_gene: TRBJ1-2
CDR3nt: TGTGCCAGCAGTAAGGACAGGGATGGCTACACCTTC
CDR3aa: CASSKDRDGYTF

v_gene: TRBV14
abundance: NA
d_gene: TRBD1
j_gene: TRBJ2-3
CDR3nt: TGTGCCAGCAGCCAAACAGGGGGCAGTGTCACAGATACGCAGTATTTT
CDR3aa: CASSQTGGSVTDTQYF

v_gene: TRBV7-9
abundance: NA
d_gene: TRBD1
j_gene: TRBJ2-5
CDR3nt: TGTGCCAGCAGCTGGGGACAGCAAAACCTGGCGGAGCAGTCCTTC
CDR3aa: CASSWGQQNLAEQSF

v_gene: TRBV2
abundance: NA
d_gene: TRBD1
j_gene: TRBJ1-1
CDR3nt: TGTGCCAGCAGCGCGGACAGGAGGGGGAAAGCTTTCTTT
CDR3aa: CASSADRRGKAFF

v_gene: TRBV7-9
abundance: few
d_gene: NA
j_gene: TRBJ2-4
CDR3nt: TGTGCCAGCAGCTGGGACGAGCCCAAAAACATTCAGTACTTC
CDR3aa: CASSWDEPKNIQYF

v_gene: TRBV4-1
abundance: few
d_gene: NA
j_gene: TRBJ2-5
CDR3nt: TGCGCCAGCAGCCAAGTGTTGGCGACCCGGGGTAGGGAGACCCAGTACTTC
CDR3aa: CASSQVLATRGRETQYF

v_gene: TRBV19
abundance: few
d_gene: TRBD1
j_gene: TRBJ2-1
CDR3nt: TGTGCCAGTAGTATAGGGGACAGGGTCTATGAGCAGTTCTTC
CDR3aa: CASSIGDRVYEQFF

v_gene: TRBV18
abundance: NA
d_gene: NA
j_gene: TRBJ2-7
CDR3nt: TGTGCCAGCTCACCACAGGACTTCTACGAGCAGTACTTC
CDR3aa: CASSPQDFYEQYF

v_gene: TRBV6-2/TRBV6-3
abundance: NA
d_gene: NA
j_gene: TRBJ2-6
CDR3nt: TGTGCCAGCAGTTCGGCAGGGGCTGGGGCCAACGTCCTGACTTTC
CDR3aa: CASSSAGAGANVLTF

v_gene: TRBV4-3
abundance: NA
d_gene: NA
j_gene: TRBJ1-1
CDR3nt: TGCGCCAGCAGCCAAGATCGGGCAGGGGTCAACACTGAAGCTTTCTTT
CDR3aa: CASSQDRAGVNTEAFF

v_gene: TRBV7-6
abundance: NA
d_gene: TRBD1
j_gene: TRBJ1-6
CDR3nt: TGTGCCAGCAGCTTCGGAGGACAGGGTCAATCACCCCTCCACTTT
CDR3aa: CASSFGGQGQSPLHF

v_gene: TRBV15
abundance: NA
d_gene: NA
j_gene: TRBJ1-5
CDR3nt: TGTGCCACCAGCAGAGGAAAGGGGACACCCTATAGCAATCAGCCCCAGCATTTT
CDR3aa: CATSRGKGTPYSNQPQHF

v_gene: TRBV5-1
abundance: few
d_gene: TRBD2
j_gene: TRBJ2-5
CDR3nt: TGCGCCAGCAGCTTGGCGGGACTAGCCTCAGAGACCCAGTACTTC
CDR3aa: CASSLAGLASETQYF

v_gene: TRBV12-3/TRBV12-4
abundance: NA
d_gene: TRBD1
j_gene: TRBJ2-5
CDR3nt: TGTGCCAGCACCCAGGGGGTGCCCCAGTACTTC
CDR3aa: CASTQGVPQYF

v_gene: TRBV29-1
abundance: many
d_gene: NA
j_gene: TRBJ2-7
CDR3nt: TGCAGCGTTGAAGGGGGCGACTCCTACGAGCAGTACTTC
CDR3aa: CSVEGGDSYEQYF

v_gene: TRBV11-3
abundance: NA
d_gene: NA
j_gene: TRBJ2-2
CDR3nt: TGTGCCAGCAGCGCCGGGACTCTGAACACCGGGGAGCTGTTTTTT
CDR3aa: CASSAGTLNTGELFF

v_gene: TRBV7-9
abundance: NA
d_gene: NA
j_gene: TRBJ2-7
CDR3nt: TGTGCCAGCAGCAAACAGGGTGCCGAAGCCTACGAGCAGTACTTC
CDR3aa: CASSKQGAEAYEQYF

v_gene: TRBV9
abundance: NA
d_gene: TRBD2
j_gene: TRBJ2-7
CDR3nt: TGTGCCAGCAGCGTAGGAATAGCGGGGGAAACCTACGAGCAGTACTTC
CDR3aa: CASSVGIAGETYEQYF

v_gene: TRBV29-1
abundance: NA
d_gene: TRBD1
j_gene: TRBJ2-1
CDR3nt: TGCAGCGTGGGGACAGACCACAATGAGCAGTTCTTC
CDR3aa: CSVGTDHNEQFF

v_gene: TRBV19
abundance: NA
d_gene: NA
j_gene: TRBJ2-7
CDR3nt: TGTGCCAGTAGTACCGTGACAGCCGGGCTTTACGAGCAGTACTTC
CDR3aa: CASSTVTAGLYEQYF

v_gene: TRBV12-3/TRBV12-4
abundance: once
d_gene: NA
j_gene: TRBJ1-4
CDR3nt: TGTGCCAGCAGTCTTCAAGGGGAAGGTGAAAAACTGTTTTTT
CDR3aa: CASSLQGEGEKLFF

v_gene: TRBV12-3/TRBV12-4
abundance: NA
d_gene: TRBD1
j_gene: TRBJ2-7
CDR3nt: TGTGCCAGCAGCCCTACAGGGGCCCACGAGCAGTACTTC
CDR3aa: CASSPTGAHEQYF

v_gene: TRBV20-1
abundance: NA
d_gene: TRBD2
j_gene: TRBJ2-1
CDR3nt: TGCAGTGCTTCCACCGTGATAGCGGGAGGGAGGAACTTC
CDR3aa: CSASTVIAGGRNF

v_gene: TRBV19
abundance: NA
d_gene: NA
j_gene: TRBJ2-1
CDR3nt: TGTGCCAGTAGTATAGCGGGCGGGCAAACCCTCTACAATGAGCAGTTCTTC
CDR3aa: CASSIAGGQTLYNEQFF

v_gene: TRBV29-1
abundance: few
d_gene: NA
j_gene: TRBJ2-7
CDR3nt: TGCAGCGTTGAAGATCGGACTACCCCCGCCCACGAGCAGTACTTC
CDR3aa: CSVEDRTTPAHEQYF

v_gene: TRBV28
abundance: few
d_gene: NA
j_gene: TRBJ1-3
CDR3nt: TGTGCCTGCAGTTTAGGGGGGGTTCCAGACTTTGGAAACACCATATATTTT
CDR3aa: CACSLGGVPDFGNTIYF

v_gene: TRBV28
abundance: NA
d_gene: NA
j_gene: TRBJ2-4
CDR3nt: TGTGCCAGCAGTCCATCTAAGCGGTTCTTAGCCAAAAACATTCAGTACTTC
CDR3aa: CASSPSKRFLAKNIQYF

v_gene: TRBV7-9
abundance: NA
d_gene: NA
j_gene: TRBJ2-5
CDR3nt: TGTGCCAGCAGCTACTCAGGACGTGAGCAGTACTTC
CDR3aa: CASSYSGREQYF

v_gene: TRBV7-3
abundance: NA
d_gene: TRBD1
j_gene: TRBJ1-6
CDR3nt: TGTGCCAGCAGCCAAACAGGGGCGGGGAATTCACCCCTCCACTTT
CDR3aa: CASSQTGAGNSPLHF

v_gene: TRBV7-8
abundance: few
d_gene: NA
j_gene: TRBJ2-5
CDR3nt: TGTGCCAGCAGCGAACCGCCCCAAGAGACCCAGTACTTC
CDR3aa: CASSEPPQETQYF

v_gene: TRBV12-3/TRBV12-4
abundance: few
d_gene: TRBD2
j_gene: TRBJ2-1
CDR3nt: TGTGCCAGCAGTTTAACGGGGGGGCCGGTTGAGCAGTTCTTC
CDR3aa: CASSLTGGPVEQFF

v_gene: TRBV28
abundance: once
d_gene: NA
j_gene: TRBJ2-7
CDR3nt: TGTGCCAGCAGACACCAGGGGAGGGACGAGCAGTACTTC
CDR3aa: CASRHQGRDEQYF

v_gene: TRBV29-1
abundance: NA
d_gene: NA
j_gene: TRBJ2-5
CDR3nt: TGCAGCGCCGCGCTGGAGACCCAGTACTTC
CDR3aa: CSAALETQYF

v_gene: TRBV9
abundance: few
d_gene: TRBD1
j_gene: TRBJ1-2
CDR3nt: TGTGCCAGCAGCGTAGACGCAGGGGGCGCGGAGTACTATGGCTACACCTTC
CDR3aa: CASSVDAGGAEYYGYTF

v_gene: TRBV19
abundance: few
d_gene: NA
j_gene: TRBJ2-1
CDR3nt: TGTGCCAGTAGTAAGGACAGAAACAATGAGCAGTTCTTC
CDR3aa: CASSKDRNNEQFF

v_gene: TRBV7-9
abundance: NA
d_gene: TRBD1
j_gene: TRBJ2-7
CDR3nt: TGTGCCAGCAGCCCTATCCGAGACAGGGCTACCCCCTACGAGCAGTACTTC
CDR3aa: CASSPIRDRATPYEQYF

v_gene: TRBV28
abundance: once
d_gene: NA
j_gene: TRBJ2-1
CDR3nt: TGTGCCAGCAGTGTAACTAGTGTATCCTACAATGAGCAGTTCTTC
CDR3aa: CASSVTSVSYNEQFF

v_gene: TRBV3-1
abundance: NA
d_gene: TRBD2
j_gene: TRBJ2-3
CDR3nt: TGTGCCAGCAGCCAACCACTAGCGGGAAGCGCAGATACGCAGTATTTT
CDR3aa: CASSQPLAGSADTQYF

v_gene: TRBV6-5
abundance: few
d_gene: NA
j_gene: TRBJ2-4
CDR3nt: TGTGCCAGCAGCCCGGGGGAGCTAGCCAAAAACATTCAGTACTTC
CDR3aa: CASSPGELAKNIQYF

v_gene: TRBV29-1
abundance: NA
d_gene: NA
j_gene: TRBJ2-3
CDR3nt: TGCAGCGTTGAACCCCTCATAAACACAGATACGCAGTATTTT
CDR3aa: CSVEPLINTDTQYF

v_gene: TRBV20-1
abundance: few
d_gene: NA
j_gene: TRBJ2-5
CDR3nt: TGCAGTGCTAGAGATCGGCACTTCCGCGTTCTACAAGAGACCCAGTACTTC
CDR3aa: CSARDRHFRVLQETQYF

v_gene: TRBV28
abundance: NA
d_gene: NA
j_gene: TRBJ2-5
CDR3nt: TGTGCCAGCAGTTTATGGGAGGAGGAGACCCAGTACTTC
CDR3aa: CASSLWEEETQYF

v_gene: TRBV4-2
abundance: NA
d_gene: TRBD1
j_gene: TRBJ2-7
CDR3nt: TGTGCCAGCAGCCAGACCGCCTCAGGGGGCGAGCAGTACTTC
CDR3aa: CASSQTASGGEQYF

v_gene: TRBV6-2/TRBV6-3
abundance: NA
d_gene: NA
j_gene: TRBJ2-7
CDR3nt: TGTGCCAGCAGTTACGCAGTGGCGGGCAGTTCCGACGAGCAGTACTTC
CDR3aa: CASSYAVAGSSDEQYF

v_gene: TRBV29-1
abundance: few
d_gene: NA
j_gene: TRBJ2-5
CDR3nt: TGCAGCGTTGAAAAGGGGGGGAGGGAGACCCAGTACTTC
CDR3aa: CSVEKGGRETQYF